This T cell receptor beta chain emerged from a study of low-dose radiotherapy and immunotherapy resistance in tumors. As for the study in general: A dose of 1 Gy per fraction every two weeks went to Cohort 2, totaling 13 Gy over 26 weeks. Given every two weeks, intravenous cyclophosphamide 200 mg/m2 preceded radiation and immunotherapy by one day. Patients were treated with intravenous nivolumab at 240 mg every two weeks and were also dosed with ipilimumab at 1 mg/kg every six weeks.

Time point specified: after trial treatment. Treatment here: LDRT plus nivolumab, ipilimumab, low-dose cyclophosphamide and aspirin (RACIN trial). This clonotype has ten or more counts. Both TCRalpha and TCRbeta chains were reverse transcribed with V-gene-specific primers. The authors amplified TCRs for about 20 PCR cycles with a constant-region primer and a V-primer adapter. The mRNA that was isolated underwent amplification by in vitro transcription. TCRdb processed the reads anew with MiXCR; each CDR3 protein has one entry. The data contain roughly 90,000 distinct CDR3 sequences, 20% to 25% of them singletons. The CDR3 contains 13 residues. From germline, CDR1 is SGHDN and CDR2 FVKESK. V was shortened by 0 bases and J by 7 bases, with 9 bases between the two germline ends.

The gene calls are TRBV14 and TRBJ1-1, with no clear D. The sample was PBMCs, taken after low-dose radiotherapy plus immunotherapy. This clonotype was sampled from a female donor with ovarian cancer. DNA of the CDR3: TGTGCCAGCAGCCAAGATTTGGGGTTTGAAGCTTTCTTT. It encodes CASSQDLGFEAFF.